This TCR beta chain came from a study of shared clonotypes between healthy human individuals. The germline V gene encodes CDR1 MDHEN and CDR2 SYDVKM. This CDR3 comprises 14 residues. The ends lost 6 bases at V and 10 bases at J; junction bases unmatched: 12. Produced via immunoSEQ multiplex PCR; TCRdb's table is partial and in-frame only. The repertoire includes approximately 2.4 million clones, 90% to 97% of them detected once, and roughly 0.13% sits in the top ten. The gene calls are TRBV28 and TRBJ1-1; 9 positions match TRBD1. This sequence was found in a man aged 18 to 29 in good health. Sequences were obtained from naive CD4+ T cells sorted from blood. Subset noted: CD45RA+ positively selected. The CDR3, as DNA: TGTGCCAGCAGCTCAACAGGGGGCTCAACGGTAGCTTTCTTT. Translated, it gives CASSSTGGSTVAFF.